The present T cell receptor (beta chain) was sequenced within a study of control samples from healthy donors and cancer patients. V was cut by 11 bases and J by 1 base, with 11 bases left in between. The CDR3 consists of 12 residues. In germline, CDR1 is SEHNR, CDR2 FQNEAQ (reference sequence). Profiling relied on immunoSEQ multiplex PCR, and the TCRdb table lists in-frame clones only, not all of them. Among about 69,000 clones, approximately 89% were seen once, and the ten largest hold roughly 6%. Sequencing used PBMCs. The J gene is TRBJ2-5, the V gene TRBV7-9, with unresolved D. The receptor's source is a man aged 55 to 70 with colorectal cancer. The CDR3 loop is CALGRTQETQYF. DNA of the CDR3: TGTGCCCTCGGACGGACCCAAGAGACCCAGTACTTC. The full variable domain, rest sourced from reference TRBV7-9 and TRBJ2-5, is DTGVSQNPRHKITKRGQNVTFRCDPISEHNRLYWYRQTLGQGPEFLTYFQNEAQLEKSRLLSDRFSAERPKGSFSTLEIQRTEQGDSAMYLCALGRTQETQYFGPGTRLLVL.